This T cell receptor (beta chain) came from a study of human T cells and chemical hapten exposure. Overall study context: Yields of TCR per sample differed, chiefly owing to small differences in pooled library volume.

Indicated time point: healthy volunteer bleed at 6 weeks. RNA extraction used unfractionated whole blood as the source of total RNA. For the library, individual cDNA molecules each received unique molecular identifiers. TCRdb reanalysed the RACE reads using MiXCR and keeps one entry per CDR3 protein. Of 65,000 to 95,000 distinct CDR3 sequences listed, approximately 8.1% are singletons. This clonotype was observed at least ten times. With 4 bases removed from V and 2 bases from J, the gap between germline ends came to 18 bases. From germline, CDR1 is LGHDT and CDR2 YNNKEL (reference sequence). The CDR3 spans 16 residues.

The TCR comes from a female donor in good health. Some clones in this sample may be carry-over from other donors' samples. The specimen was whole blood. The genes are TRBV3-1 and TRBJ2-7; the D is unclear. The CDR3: CASSPYTPGPAYEQYF. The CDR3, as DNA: TGTGCCAGCAGCCCTTATACCCCCGGCCCTGCCTACGAGCAGTACTTC.